These T cell receptor beta chains were read from a single sample in a study of regulatory T cells in long-lasting Graves disease. TCRdb recomputed calls from the multiplex PCR reads with MiXCR, one row per CDR3 protein. The sample gives fewer than 400,000 distinct CDR3 sequences, 18% of which show up once; about 40% is in the top ten. The source material was peripheral blood mononuclear cells (PBMCs), sampled at new diagnosis, from a patient treated with antithyroid drugs. The receptors were sampled from a female donor with Graves disease. CDR3s include the opening cysteine and the closing phenylalanine or tryptophan. A D gene is named only where the DNA matches it firmly. The listing skips clone size in some rows; elsewhere it reads once, few, many or a size class.

v_gene: TRBV3-1; d_gene: TRBD2; j_gene: TRBJ2-3; abundance: few; CDR3aa: CASSQEKRAGETTDTQYF; CDR3nt: TGTGCCAGCAGCCAAGAGAAGCGAGCGGGAGAGACCACAGATACGCAGTATTTT
v_gene: TRBV20-1; d_gene: .; j_gene: TRBJ2-7; abundance: many; CDR3aa: CSAREGGRRYEQYF; CDR3nt: TGCAGTGCTAGAGAAGGAGGCCGCCGTTACGAGCAGTACTTC
v_gene: TRBV25-1; d_gene: TRBD1; j_gene: TRBJ2-5; abundance: .; CDR3aa: CASSEYRGAQETQYF; CDR3nt: TGTGCCAGCAGTGAGTACAGGGGGGCTCAAGAGACCCAGTACTTC
v_gene: TRBV7-8; d_gene: .; j_gene: TRBJ1-6; abundance: many; CDR3aa: CASSPGFLNNSPLHF; CDR3nt: TGTGCCAGCAGCCCGGGTTTCCTAAATAATTCACCCCTCCACTTT
v_gene: TRBV29-1; d_gene: TRBD1; j_gene: TRBJ1-1; abundance: many; CDR3aa: CSVEKAGGEAFF; CDR3nt: TGCAGCGTTGAAAAGGCAGGGGGCGAAGCTTTCTTT
v_gene: TRBV5-1; d_gene: .; j_gene: TRBJ2-7; abundance: many; CDR3aa: CASSLLRGKEQYF; CDR3nt: TGCGCCAGCAGCTTGTTGAGGGGGAAGGAGCAGTACTTC
v_gene: TRBV5-8; d_gene: .; j_gene: TRBJ1-4; abundance: many; CDR3aa: CASRRPGGSEKLFF; CDR3nt: TGTGCCAGCCGAAGACCGGGAGGCAGCGAAAAACTGTTTTTT
v_gene: TRBV2; d_gene: .; j_gene: TRBJ2-7; abundance: many; CDR3aa: CASKGARVSYEQYF; CDR3nt: TGTGCCAGCAAAGGGGCCAGGGTGTCCTACGAGCAGTACTTC
v_gene: TRBV2; d_gene: TRBD1; j_gene: TRBJ2-7; abundance: many; CDR3aa: CASSRTGSSYEQYF; CDR3nt: TGTGCCAGCTCCAGGACAGGTTCATCCTACGAGCAGTACTTC
v_gene: TRBV11-2; d_gene: TRBD2; j_gene: TRBJ2-7; abundance: many; CDR3aa: CASSFGLAGGYTYEQYF; CDR3nt: TGTGCCAGCAGCTTCGGGCTAGCGGGAGGATACACCTACGAGCAGTACTTC
v_gene: TRBV27; d_gene: .; j_gene: TRBJ2-7; abundance: many; CDR3aa: CASSQDKEGIYEQYF; CDR3nt: TGTGCCAGCAGCCAGGACAAGGAGGGGATCTACGAGCAGTACTTC
v_gene: TRBV2; d_gene: TRBD2; j_gene: TRBJ2-3; abundance: .; CDR3aa: CASSLGTRATDTQYF; CDR3nt: TGTGCCAGCAGCTTGGGGACTAGAGCCACAGATACGCAGTATTTT
v_gene: TRBV7-9; d_gene: .; j_gene: TRBJ1-1; abundance: many; CDR3aa: CASSPRTSQNTEAFF; CDR3nt: TGTGCCAGCAGCCCCCGGACCTCCCAGAACACTGAAGCTTTCTTT
v_gene: TRBV27; d_gene: TRBD2; j_gene: TRBJ2-3; abundance: many; CDR3aa: CASSLGREGPADTQYF; CDR3nt: TGTGCCAGCAGTTTAGGGCGGGAGGGCCCGGCAGATACGCAGTATTTT
v_gene: TRBV6-1; d_gene: .; j_gene: TRBJ2-7; abundance: few; CDR3aa: CATLPGVDEQYF; CDR3nt: TGTGCCACCCTACCGGGGGTTGACGAGCAGTACTTC
v_gene: TRBV28; d_gene: TRBD2; j_gene: TRBJ2-3; abundance: .; CDR3aa: CASSPTVVAGKRSTDTQYF; CDR3nt: TGTGCCAGCAGTCCCACGGTGGTAGCGGGGAAACGTAGCACAGATACGCAGTATTTT
v_gene: TRBV6-8; d_gene: .; j_gene: TRBJ2-7; abundance: once; CDR3aa: CVSNQGTYEQYF; CDR3nt: TGTGTCAGCAACCAGGGGACCTACGAGCAGTACTTC
v_gene: TRBV4-1; d_gene: TRBD1; j_gene: TRBJ1-1; abundance: .; CDR3aa: CASSHRQGGEGWNTEAFF; CDR3nt: TGCGCCAGCAGTCACAGGCAGGGGGGGGAGGGTTGGAACACTGAAGCTTTCTTT
v_gene: TRBV14; d_gene: .; j_gene: TRBJ2-1; abundance: many; CDR3aa: CASSAGLMDNEQFF; CDR3nt: TGTGCCAGCAGTGCAGGATTGATGGACAATGAGCAGTTCTTC
v_gene: TRBV11-2; d_gene: .; j_gene: TRBJ2-1; abundance: many; CDR3aa: CASSPEVERPDF; CDR3nt: TGTGCCAGCAGCCCTGAGGTTGAGCGGCCTGACTTC
v_gene: TRBV9; d_gene: TRBD2; j_gene: TRBJ2-7; abundance: .; CDR3aa: CASSVGGAGAYEQYF; CDR3nt: TGTGCCAGCAGCGTAGGAGGTGCGGGAGCCTACGAGCAGTACTTC
v_gene: TRBV5-5; d_gene: .; j_gene: TRBJ1-2; abundance: many; CDR3aa: CASSPGHLGTPSYTF; CDR3nt: TGTGCCAGCAGCCCTGGACATCTCGGGACCCCCAGCTACACCTTC
v_gene: TRBV12-3/TRBV12-4; d_gene: TRBD2; j_gene: TRBJ2-5; abundance: many; CDR3aa: CASSLSLAGLQETQYF; CDR3nt: TGTGCCAGCAGTTTAAGTCTAGCGGGTCTCCAAGAGACCCAGTACTTC
v_gene: TRBV29-1; d_gene: .; j_gene: TRBJ2-1; abundance: many; CDR3aa: CSVPSIPKSHPSYNEQFF; CDR3nt: TGCAGCGTTCCCTCTATCCCAAAGTCTCATCCCTCCTACAATGAGCAGTTCTTC
v_gene: TRBV19; d_gene: TRBD1; j_gene: TRBJ2-2; abundance: many; CDR3aa: CASKATGSTGELFF; CDR3nt: TGTGCCAGTAAAGCGACAGGGAGCACCGGGGAGCTGTTTTTT
v_gene: TRBV2; d_gene: TRBD2; j_gene: TRBJ2-1; abundance: many; CDR3aa: CASTGLEGNEQFF; CDR3nt: TGTGCCAGCACGGGACTAGAGGGCAATGAGCAGTTCTTC
v_gene: TRBV7-2; d_gene: .; j_gene: TRBJ1-6; abundance: many; CDR3aa: CASSLITGTYNSPLHF; CDR3nt: TGTGCCAGCAGCTTAATAACCGGGACATACAATTCACCCCTCCACTTT
v_gene: TRBV5-8; d_gene: .; j_gene: TRBJ2-7; abundance: .; CDR3aa: CASSPGGIEQYF; CDR3nt: TGTGCCAGCAGCCCCGGCGGGATCGAGCAGTACTTC
v_gene: TRBV4-1; d_gene: TRBD1; j_gene: TRBJ1-4; abundance: few; CDR3aa: CASSQEAPGGYEKLFF; CDR3nt: TGCGCCAGCAGCCAAGAGGCCCCAGGGGGCTATGAAAAACTGTTTTTT
v_gene: TRBV12-3/TRBV12-4; d_gene: TRBD1; j_gene: TRBJ1-3; abundance: many; CDR3aa: CASSQRTGGNTIYF; CDR3nt: TGTGCCAGCAGCCAACGGACAGGCGGAAACACCATATATTTT
v_gene: TRBV7-9; d_gene: .; j_gene: TRBJ2-3; abundance: many; CDR3aa: CASTTYTDTQYF; CDR3nt: TGTGCCAGCACGACCTACACAGATACGCAGTATTTT
v_gene: TRBV19; d_gene: TRBD1; j_gene: TRBJ1-1; abundance: many; CDR3aa: CASRPDRGHTEAFF; CDR3nt: TGTGCCAGTAGACCCGACAGGGGTCACACTGAAGCTTTCTTT
v_gene: TRBV3-1; d_gene: .; j_gene: TRBJ2-5; abundance: many; CDR3aa: CASSQDLVYPETQYF; CDR3nt: TGTGCCAGCAGCCAAGATCTCGTCTACCCAGAGACCCAGTACTTC
v_gene: TRBV5-6; d_gene: .; j_gene: TRBJ1-2; abundance: few; CDR3aa: CASSPGGGDYTF; CDR3nt: TGTGCCAGCAGCCCCGGAGGGGGAGACTACACCTTC
v_gene: TRBV28; d_gene: TRBD1; j_gene: TRBJ1-2; abundance: .; CDR3aa: CASSLTWTGTHGYTF; CDR3nt: TGTGCCAGCAGCCTTACCTGGACAGGGACCCATGGCTACACCTTC